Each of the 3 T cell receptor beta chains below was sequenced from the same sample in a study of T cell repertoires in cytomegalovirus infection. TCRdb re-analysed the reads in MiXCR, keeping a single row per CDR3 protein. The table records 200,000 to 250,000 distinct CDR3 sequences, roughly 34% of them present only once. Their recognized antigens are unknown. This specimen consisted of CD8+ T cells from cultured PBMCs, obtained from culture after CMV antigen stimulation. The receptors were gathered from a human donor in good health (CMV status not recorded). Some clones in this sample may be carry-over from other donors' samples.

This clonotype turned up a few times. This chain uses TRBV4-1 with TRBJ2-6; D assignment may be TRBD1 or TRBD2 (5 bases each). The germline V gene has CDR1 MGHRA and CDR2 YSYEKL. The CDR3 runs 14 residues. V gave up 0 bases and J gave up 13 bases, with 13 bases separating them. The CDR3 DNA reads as TGCGCCAGCAGCCAAGATAAGGGGACGTGGGTCCTGACTTTC. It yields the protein CASSQDKGTWVLTF.

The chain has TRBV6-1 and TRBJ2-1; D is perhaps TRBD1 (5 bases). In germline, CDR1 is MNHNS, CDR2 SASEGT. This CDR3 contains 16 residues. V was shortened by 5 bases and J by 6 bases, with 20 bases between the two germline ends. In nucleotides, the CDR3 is TGTGCCAGCAGTCCTCCCAGGGTCCAGTATTCCAATGAGCAGTTCTTC. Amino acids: CASSPPRVQYSNEQFF.

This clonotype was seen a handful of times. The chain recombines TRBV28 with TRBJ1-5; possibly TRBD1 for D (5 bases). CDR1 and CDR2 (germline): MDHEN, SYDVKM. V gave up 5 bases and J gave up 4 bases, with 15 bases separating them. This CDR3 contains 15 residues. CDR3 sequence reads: CASSGDGGPNQPQHF. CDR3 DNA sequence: TGTGCCAGCAGTGGGGACGGTGGACCGAATCAGCCCCAGCATTTT. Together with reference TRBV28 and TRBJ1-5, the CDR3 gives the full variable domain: DVKVTQSSRYLVKRTGEKVFLECVQDMDHENMFWYRQDPGLGLRLIYFSYDVKMKEKGDIPEGYSVSREKKERFSLILESASTNQTSMYLCASSGDGGPNQPQHFGDGTRLSIL.